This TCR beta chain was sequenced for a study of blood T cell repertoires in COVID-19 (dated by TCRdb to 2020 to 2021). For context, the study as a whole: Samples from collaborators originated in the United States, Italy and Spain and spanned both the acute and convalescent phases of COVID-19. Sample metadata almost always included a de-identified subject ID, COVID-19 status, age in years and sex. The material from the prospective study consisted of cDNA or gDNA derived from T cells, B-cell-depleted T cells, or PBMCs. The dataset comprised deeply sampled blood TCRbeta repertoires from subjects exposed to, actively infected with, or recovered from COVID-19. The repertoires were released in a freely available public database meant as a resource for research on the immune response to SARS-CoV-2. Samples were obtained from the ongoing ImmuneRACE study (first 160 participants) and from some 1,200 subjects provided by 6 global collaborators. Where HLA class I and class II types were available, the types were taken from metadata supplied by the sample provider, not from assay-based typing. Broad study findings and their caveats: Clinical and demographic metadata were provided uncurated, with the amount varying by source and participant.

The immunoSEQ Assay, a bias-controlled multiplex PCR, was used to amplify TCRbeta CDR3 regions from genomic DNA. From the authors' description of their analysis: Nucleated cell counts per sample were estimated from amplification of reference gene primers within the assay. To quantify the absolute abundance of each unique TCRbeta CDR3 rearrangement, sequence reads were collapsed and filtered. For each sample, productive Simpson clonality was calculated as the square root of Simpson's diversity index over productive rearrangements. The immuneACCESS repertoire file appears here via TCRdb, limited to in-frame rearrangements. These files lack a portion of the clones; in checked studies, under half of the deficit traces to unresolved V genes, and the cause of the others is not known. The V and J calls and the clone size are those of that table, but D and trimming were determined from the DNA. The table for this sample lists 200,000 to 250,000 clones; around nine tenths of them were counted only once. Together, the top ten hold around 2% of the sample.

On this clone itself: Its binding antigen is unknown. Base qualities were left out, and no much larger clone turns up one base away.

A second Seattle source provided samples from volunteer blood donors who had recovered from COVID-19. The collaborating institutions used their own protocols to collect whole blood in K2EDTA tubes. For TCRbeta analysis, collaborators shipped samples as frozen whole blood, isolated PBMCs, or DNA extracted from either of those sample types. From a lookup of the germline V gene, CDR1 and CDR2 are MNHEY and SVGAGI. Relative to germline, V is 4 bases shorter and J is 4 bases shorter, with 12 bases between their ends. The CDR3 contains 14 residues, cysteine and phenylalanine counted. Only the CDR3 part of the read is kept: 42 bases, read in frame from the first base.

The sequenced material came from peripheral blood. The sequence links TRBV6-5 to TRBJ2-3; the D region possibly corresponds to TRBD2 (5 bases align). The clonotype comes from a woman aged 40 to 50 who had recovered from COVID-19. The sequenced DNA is TGTGCCAGCAGTTCGGGGTTTGGTGCAGATACGCAGTATTTT. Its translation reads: CASSSGFGADTQYF.